This T cell receptor (beta chain) was obtained from a study of blood T cell repertoires in COVID-19. Turning to the study itself: PBMCs, B-cell-depleted T cells, or T cells provided the cDNA or gDNA that made up the material.

Per the study methods: Estimates of nucleated cell counts were drawn from the amplification of reference gene primers. Sequencing was performed with immunoSEQ multiplex PCR; in TCRdb, only in-frame clones are kept and a portion is missing. The V and J calls and the clone size are those of that table, but D and trimming were determined from the DNA. The repertoire holds fewer than 150,000 clones, with 85% to 90% as singletons. Germline V CDR1 and CDR2: SQVTM, ANQGSEA. The CDR3 is 14 amino acids. V lost 4 bases, J lost 2 bases, and 11 bases lay in between. The receptor was derived from a man aged 45-60 years with active or convalescent COVID-19. Sequencing was carried out using peripheral blood. This sequence joins TRBV29-1 and TRBJ1-4; weak D call: TRBD1 (6 bases). DNA of the CDR3: TGCAGCGTTGGAGATCAGGGGACTAATGAAAAACTGTTTTTT. Translated: CSVGDQGTNEKLFF.